The sequence of this T cell receptor beta chain was determined in a study of cytomegalovirus exposure and HLA in healthy donors. As to this clone: Its antigen is as yet unknown.

Sampled while nominally healthy, donors likely had unrecorded immune exposures. PCR amplification relied on 60 Vbeta primers (plus 13 Jbeta primers). Assay used: immunoSEQ multiplex PCR; TCRdb lists only in-frame clones, some missing. This sample has under 200,000 clones, with 79% found just once. Study-level findings and limits: Previous analysis showed most TCR beta V segments were productive about 90% or about 30% of the time. It was assumed in the presence/absence analyses that sequencing depth was roughly uniform across donors.

Sequencing was carried out using PBMCs. The sequence was obtained from a woman aged 40 to 49 in good health and CMV-seronegative.

This CDR3 is CASSDRDRDYAGELFF. The CDR3 nucleotides read TGTGCCAGCAGCGACCGGGACAGGGATTATGCCGGGGAGCTGTTTTTT. The V call is TRBV11-3, the J call TRBJ2-2; 9 nucleotides match TRBD1. This CDR3 spans 16 amino acids. Trimming at V came to 5 bases and at J to 6 bases, leaving 10 bases not matched to a gene. In germline, CDR1 is SGHNT, CDR2 YENEEA.